One sample yielded the 27 T cell receptor beta chains listed below, sequenced in a study of beta chain features in type 1 diabetes. Expressed TCRB transcripts were sequenced because the entire RNA isolate underwent reverse transcription. TCRdb's table, derived via immunoSEQ multiplex PCR, lists solely in-frame clones and lacks some. The sample shows approximately 470,000 clones, about 30% of them seen only once. Sequencing was done on a sample of naive CD4+ T cells from blood. The receptors originated from a man aged 18 to 35 in good health.

This clone was counted a few times. This CDR3 reads CAWRPNAVNEQFF. In DNA form, the CDR3 reads TGTGCCTGGAGGCCTAATGCGGTCAATGAGCAGTTCTTC. The chain joins TRBV30 to TRBJ2-1, with D unclear. Germline lookup yields CDR1 GTSNPN and CDR2 SVGIG (reference sequence). Trimming took off 3 bases at V and 6 bases at J, with 12 bases between the two ends. The CDR3 runs to 13 residues.

This clone was counted between two and nine times. The rearrangement links TRBV18 to TRBJ2-5, with D possibly matching TRBD1 (6 bases). Germline CDR1 KGHSH, CDR2 LQKENI. CDR3 length: 16 amino acids. Trimming pared 5 bases from V and 5 bases from J, leaving 21 bases between. The CDR3 loop reads CASSSFGGFTGETQYF. CDR3 bases: TGTGCCAGCTCATCTTTCGGCGGCTTTACAGGGGAGACCCAGTACTTC.

This clone has a handful of counts. The V and J genes are TRBV7-9 and TRBJ2-5; 7 positions agree with TRBD1. Germline V gene data show CDR1 as SEHNR and CDR2 as FQNEAQ (reference sequence). The trim removed 5 bases at V and 1 base at J, leaving 4 bases unmatched. The CDR3 covers 14 residues. The CDR3 region is CASSLGTVQETQYF. The CDR3 DNA sequence: TGTGCCAGCAGCCTCGGGACAGTCCAAGAGACCCAGTACTTC.

The chain links TRBV28 to TRBJ2-7; 10 positions agree with TRBD1. Germline CDR1 MDHEN, CDR2 SYDVKM. The V and J ends lost 6 bases and 4 bases, in that order; junction bases with no gene match: 6. The length of the CDR3 is 14 residues. CDR3 nucleotides: TGTGCCAGCAGCTTGACAGGGGGCCTGTACGAGCAGTACTTC. Translating gives CASSLTGGLYEQYF.

This clone has just a few counts. The junction differs from germline at one of its ends, possibly a read error. The chain employs TRBV7-7 and TRBJ2-5; 7 bases are shared with TRBD1. The CDR3 has 13 residues. Germline CDR1 reads SSHAT; CDR2 reads FNYEAQ (reference sequence). The CDR3 spells CASSPGQAWTQYF. As DNA, the CDR3 is TGTGCTAGCAGCCCAGGACAGGCGTGGACCCAGTACTTC.

This clone was seen only a few times. The rearrangement joins TRBV2 to TRBJ2-3, with 9 bases lining up with TRBD2. Per the germline V gene, CDR1 is SNHLY and CDR2 is FYNNEI. This CDR3 comprises 17 residues. V shed 2 bases, J shed 3 bases, and the junction held 9 bases outside the gene matches. The DNA for the CDR3 is TGTGCCAGCAGTGAACTAGGACTAGCGAAGAGAACAGATACGCAGTATTTT. Its translation: CASSELGLAKRTDTQYF.

The rearrangement uses TRBV2 and TRBJ1-2; D is undetermined. The CDR3 contains 14 residues. V lost 5 bases and J 2 bases, leaving 12 bases between the germline ends. Germline-derived CDR1 and CDR2 are SNHLY and FYNNEI. CDR3 amino acids: CASSWSLSNYGYTF. The CDR3 nucleotides read TGTGCCAGCAGTTGGAGCTTATCAAACTATGGCTACACCTTC.

The chain uses TRBV7-2 and TRBJ2-3; tentative D call: TRBD2 (5 bases). This CDR3 comprises 18 residues. Trimming took 1 base from V and 2 from J, leaving 19 bases between them. Germline-derived CDR1 and CDR2 are SGHTA and FQGNSA. The CDR3 DNA reads as TGTGCCAGCAGCTTAGTTTTGATGGGTTCTCTAGCCACAGATACGCAGTATTTT. Residues: CASSLVLMGSLATDTQYF. Looking up the rest from reference TRBV7-2 and TRBJ2-3 gives the full variable domain: GAGVSQSPSNKVTEKGKDVELRCDPISGHTALYWYRQSLGQGLEFLIYFQGNSAPDKSGLPSDRFSAERTGGSVSTLTIQRTQQEDSAVYLCASSLVLMGSLATDTQYFGPGTRLTVL.

This chain joins TRBV14 and TRBJ2-2; D remains unclear. The CDR3 runs to 14 residues. The V gene's germline CDR1 is SGHDN and CDR2 FVKESK. V lost 2 bases to trimming and J lost 2 bases, with 6 bases between them. The DNA of the CDR3 is TGTGCCAGCAGCCAATACACCAACACCGGGGAGCTGTTTTTT. Translated: CASSQYTNTGELFF.

This clone was picked up one time. V gene TRBV7-2 combines with J gene TRBJ1-1, with D possibly TRBD1 on 5 matching bases. From germline, CDR1 is SGHTA and CDR2 FQGNSA. The ends were cut back, 4 bases at V and 3 bases at J, with 9 bases in the middle. This CDR3 is built from 13 residues. The CDR3 nucleotides are TGTGCCAGCAGCTCGCGACAGTACACTGAAGCTTTCTTT. Translation gives CASSSRQYTEAFF.

In its sample, this clone was seen a few times. The V and J genes are TRBV2 and TRBJ1-2; D call uncertain. CDR1 and CDR2 (germline): SNHLY, FYNNEI. V lost 5 bases and J 8 bases, leaving 24 bases between the germline ends. CDR3 size: 16 residues. The CDR3 protein is CASSILKGPPLGGYTF. The CDR3 nucleotides read TGTGCCAGCAGTATTTTGAAAGGGCCGCCCCTAGGCGGCTACACCTTC.

The V gene is TRBV30, the J gene TRBJ2-5; the D is unclear. Trimming pared 0 bases from V and 4 bases from J, leaving 9 bases between. The germline V gene has CDR1 GTSNPN and CDR2 SVGIG (reference sequence). CDR3 length: 13 residues. The CDR3 protein is CAWSVRRTETQYF. DNA for the CDR3: TGTGCCTGGAGTGTAAGGCGGACAGAGACCCAGTACTTC. Full variable domain (missing parts from reference TRBV30 and TRBJ2-5): SQTIHQWPATLVQPVGSPLSLECTVEGTSNPNLYWYRQAAGRGLQLLFYSVGIGQISSEVPQNLSASRPQDRQFILSSKKLLLSDSGFYLCAWSVRRTETQYFGPGTRLLVL.

The chain joins TRBV30 to TRBJ1-1; D gene unclear. V was trimmed by 5 bases and J by 1 base, leaving 17 bases between them. This CDR3 has 15 residues. Looked up from germline, CDR1 is GTSNPN and CDR2 is SVGIG (reference sequence). CDR3 bases: TGTGCCTGGCGCGCGAGGGCCCTCACGAACACTGAAGCTTTCTTT. Its translation is CAWRARALTNTEAFF.

The chain recombines TRBV4-3 with TRBJ2-3, with D maybe TRBD2 (5 bases). Trimming shortened V by 3 bases and J by 6 bases, and 13 bases separated the two germline ends. The length of the CDR3 is 14 residues. The germline CDR1 and CDR2 sequences are LGHNA and YSLEER. CDR3 nucleotide sequence: TGCGCCAGCAGCCACCCGGGGATGGTTGATACGCAGTATTTT. Its protein product is CASSHPGMVDTQYF.

This rearrangement joins TRBV27 to TRBJ2-2; D uncertain. Germline CDR1 reads MNHEY; CDR2 reads SMNVEV (reference sequence). The CDR3 has 14 residues. V was pared by 2 bases and J by 7 bases, with 11 bases between. The CDR3 spells CASSLKGWDGELFF. The DNA for the CDR3 is TGTGCCAGCAGTTTAAAGGGTTGGGACGGGGAGCTGTTTTTT.

The chain links TRBV10-3 to TRBJ2-3, with 11 bases that match TRBD2. The CDR3 runs 14 residues. Germline CDR1 and CDR2: ENHRY and SYGVKD. The V and J ends lost 8 bases and 3 bases, in that order; junction bases with no gene match: 4. In nucleotides, the CDR3 is TGTGCCATCTCGACTAGCGGGAAGACAGATACGCAGTATTTT. Its translation: CAISTSGKTDTQYF.

This clone was counted between two and nine times. The genes are TRBV30 and TRBJ1-1, with 9 bases that match TRBD1. V shed 8 bases and J 6 bases; nucleotides not matched to a gene: 7. CDR3 length equals 12 residues. Germline CDR1 GTSNPN, CDR2 SVGIG (reference sequence). The DNA of the CDR3 is TGTGCCCGGGACAGGGAAAAAGCTGAAGCTTTCTTT. This encodes CARDREKAEAFF.

This clone showed up just a few times. The chain is built from TRBV12-5 and TRBJ2-2; D possibly corresponds to TRBD1 (6 bases). Trimming cost V 5 bases and J 5 bases, with 9 bases left between them. CDR3 length equals 13 residues. Germline values: CDR1 LGHNT, CDR2 FRNRAP. DNA for the CDR3: TGTGCTAGTGGTCACAGGGTGACCGGGGAGCTGTTTTTT. It yields the protein CASGHRVTGELFF.

The chain is built from TRBV27 and TRBJ2-1; D not certain. The CDR3 is 15 amino acids. The germline gives CDR1 MNHEY, CDR2 SMNVEV (reference sequence). V lost 6 bases to trimming and J lost 6 bases, with 18 bases between them. The CDR3, as DNA: TGTGCCAGCAGCTCCATCGACCTAGTACCCAATGAGCAGTTCTTC. Translated: CASSSIDLVPNEQFF.

In DNA form, the CDR3 reads TGTGCCAGCAGCTTCAGACGGGCAGAGGCCAACGTCCTGACTTTC. It codes for CASSFRRAEANVLTF. The rearrangement uses TRBV7-2 and TRBJ2-6, with D unresolved. V lost 3 bases and J 6 bases, leaving 12 bases between the germline ends. The germline V gene encodes CDR1 SGHTA and CDR2 FQGNSA. This CDR3 region has 15 residues.

The rearrangement joins TRBV4-1 to TRBJ2-1; 10 bases are shared with TRBD2. The trim removed 2 bases at V and 4 bases at J, leaving 5 bases unmatched. There are 16 residues in the CDR3. Germline lookup yields CDR1 MGHRA and CDR2 YSYEKL. The CDR3 coding sequence is TGCGCCAGCAGCCAAACCGGGACTAGCGTGTACAATGAGCAGTTCTTC. Its translation is CASSQTGTSVYNEQFF.

CDR3 in amino acids: CASSLDRETDTQYF. The CDR3 nucleotides read TGTGCCAGCAGCTTAGACAGGGAGACAGATACGCAGTATTTT. This chain joins TRBV7-2 and TRBJ2-3; D is possibly TRBD1 (6 bases). The germline gives CDR1 SGHTA, CDR2 FQGNSA. The V gene lost 1 base and the J gene lost 3 bases, with 8 bases spanning the gap. The CDR3 runs to 14 residues.

The chain carries TRBV30 and TRBJ1-4; D call uncertain. This CDR3 spans 11 amino acids. Germline V gives CDR1 GTSNPN, CDR2 SVGIG (reference sequence). The V end was cut by 3 bases, the J end by 8 bases, with 7 bases between. The CDR3 spells CAWRGREKLFF. The DNA of the CDR3 is TGTGCCTGGAGAGGGCGCGAAAAACTGTTTTTT.

In its sample, this clone was seen a few times. The chain links TRBV11-2 to TRBJ2-7; D tentatively reads TRBD1 or TRBD2 (6 bases each). Germline loops: CDR1 SGHAT, CDR2 FQNNGV. V was trimmed by 10 bases and J by 2 bases, leaving 12 bases between them. This CDR3 region has 12 residues. CDR3 sequence reads: CATGAMAYEQYF. In DNA form, the CDR3 reads TGTGCCACGGGGGCCATGGCCTACGAGCAGTACTTC.

This clone was seen more than once but under ten times. In nucleotides, the CDR3 is TGTGCCAGCAGCTTAGTGTACAGGGGGCAAGAGACCCAGTACTTC. Translated, it gives CASSLVYRGQETQYF. The rearrangement uses TRBV7-2 and TRBJ2-5, with 8 bases lining up with TRBD1. Trimming cost V 1 base and J 2 bases; bases outside gene matches: 3. CDR1 and CDR2 from the germline V gene are SGHTA and FQGNSA. The CDR3 loop spans 15 amino acids.

This chain links TRBV4-2 with TRBJ2-5; 10 bases are shared with TRBD2. With 1 base clipped from V and 3 bases from J, the junction kept 8 bases outside the gene matches. The CDR3 runs 17 residues. The germline V gene has CDR1 LGHNA and CDR2 YNFKEQ. The CDR3 DNA is TGTGCCAGCAGCCAAGTTGGAACCGGGACTAGCGAAGAGACCCAGTACTTC. This sequence encodes CASSQVGTGTSEETQYF.

The V call is TRBV11-2, the J call TRBJ2-1, with D perhaps matching TRBD2 (5 bases). The germline V and J ends were trimmed by 0 bases and 13 bases, with 7 bases remaining between them. Germline V lookup: CDR1 SGHAT, CDR2 FQNNGV. CDR3 size: 11 residues. The DNA of the CDR3 is TGTGCCAGCAGCTTAGAGCGGGTACAGTTCTTC. The encoded protein is CASSLERVQFF.